This TCR beta chain was recovered during a study of cytomegalovirus exposure and HLA in healthy donors. Study outcomes and limitations: According to the study, around 180 TCR beta chains were cytomegalovirus-associated. Several V segments, TRBV6-2 and TRBV6-3 among them, could not be told apart and were dropped.

The PCR used 60 Vbeta and 13 Jbeta primers. The protocol was immunoSEQ multiplex PCR, while the TCRdb copy is restricted to in-frame clones and leaves out a portion. Counted here are about 160,000 clones, roughly 77% occurring once; the ten biggest clones make up 4.7%. The germline V gene encodes CDR1 SGHDN and CDR2 FVKESK. V was trimmed by 6 bases and J by 7 bases, leaving 18 bases between them. This CDR3 has 14 amino acids. Concerning this clone itself: What it recognizes is unknown.

V is TRBV14 and J is TRBJ1-2, with TRBD1 as a possible D gene (5 bases). Material: PBMCs. This clonotype originated in a man aged 18 to 30 in good health and CMV-seropositive. The CDR3 region has the DNA TGTGCCAGCAGTCTCGCGGTAGGGGCCGGTGGCTACACCTTC. It codes for CASSLAVGAGGYTF. Full variable domain (rest looked up from reference TRBV14 and TRBJ1-2): EAGVTQFPSHSVIEKGQTVTLRCDPISGHDNLYWYRRVMGKEIKFLLHFVKESKQDESGMPNNRFLAERTGGTYSTLKVQPAELEDSGVYFCASSLAVGAGGYTFGSGTRLTVV.